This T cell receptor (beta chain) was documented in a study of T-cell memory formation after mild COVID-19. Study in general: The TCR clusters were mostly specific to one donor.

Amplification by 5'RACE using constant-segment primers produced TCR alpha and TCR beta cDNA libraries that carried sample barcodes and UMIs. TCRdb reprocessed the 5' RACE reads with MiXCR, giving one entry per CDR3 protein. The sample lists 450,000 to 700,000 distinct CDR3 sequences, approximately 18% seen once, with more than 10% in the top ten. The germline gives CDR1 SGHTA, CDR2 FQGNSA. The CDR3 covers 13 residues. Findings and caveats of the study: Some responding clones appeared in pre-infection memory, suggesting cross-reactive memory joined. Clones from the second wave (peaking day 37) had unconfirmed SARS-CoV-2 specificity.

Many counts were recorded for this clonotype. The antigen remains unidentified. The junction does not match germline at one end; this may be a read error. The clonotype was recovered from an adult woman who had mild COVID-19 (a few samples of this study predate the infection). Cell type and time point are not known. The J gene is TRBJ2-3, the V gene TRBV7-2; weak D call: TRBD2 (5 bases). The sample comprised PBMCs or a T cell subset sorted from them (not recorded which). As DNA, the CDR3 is TGCGCCAGCAGCTTGGCTAGGGAGGATACGCAGTATTTT. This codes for CASSLAREDTQYF.